The 6 T cell receptor beta chains below all came from one sample that was sequenced in a study of cytotoxic CD8 clonotypes in ibrutinib-treated CLL. Repertoires were generated with immunoSEQ multiplex PCR, while TCRdb's copy carries only in-frame clones and drops some. The table has some 58,000 clones, over 60% seen once. This specimen consisted of PBMCs, obtained after 12 months of ibrutinib treatment. The receptors stem from a human donor with chronic lymphocytic leukemia.

The chain recombines TRBV9 with TRBJ1-5; unclear D gene. Germline V gives CDR1 SGDLS, CDR2 YYNGEE. This CDR3 region has 13 residues. Trimming took 0 bases from V and 5 from J, leaving 6 bases between them. The CDR3 bases are TGTGCCAGCAGCGTAGATGGCTATCAGCCCCAGCATTTT. Translating it yields CASSVDGYQPQHF.

As regards this clone: No conserved phenylalanine or tryptophan ends this CDR3, so it is likely a read error. The J gene is TRBJ2-7, the V gene TRBV28, with 12 nucleotides matching TRBD1. The V and J ends lost 5 bases and 1 base, in that order; junction bases with no gene match: 9. This CDR3 region has 17 residues. The germline V gene has CDR1 MDHEN and CDR2 SYDVKM. The CDR3 region has the DNA TGTGCCAGCAGTGGGACAGGGGGCGCGGAAAGTTCCTACGAGCAGTACCTC. It is translated as CASSGTGGAESSYEQYL.

This clone has only a few counts. The chain has TRBV25-1 and TRBJ1-3; tentatively, D is TRBD1 (5 bases). CDR1 and CDR2 from the germline V gene are MGHDK and SYGVNS. This CDR3 has 12 amino acids. Trimming cost V 8 bases and J 4 bases, with 9 bases left between them. CDR3 coding DNA: TGTGCCAGCGGCCCAGGGGGAAACACCATATATTTT. This gives the protein CASGPGGNTIYF. Variable domain in full (rest from reference TRBV25-1 and TRBJ1-3): EADIYQTPRYLVIGTGKKITLECSQTMGHDKMYWYQQDPGMELHLIHYSYGVNSTEKGDLSSESTVSRIRTEHFPLTLESARPSHTSQYLCASGPGGNTIYFGEGSWLTVV.

V usage is TRBV2 and J usage is TRBJ1-4, with D perhaps matching TRBD1 (5 bases). This CDR3 region has 17 residues. V was trimmed by 5 bases and J by 3 bases, leaving 19 bases between them. Germline CDR1 reads SNHLY; CDR2 reads FYNNEI. Here the CDR3 DNA reads TGTGCCAGCAGTCAGAGGCTTATAAGGGGAGCTAATGAAAAACTGTTTTTT. Its translation: CASSQRLIRGANEKLFF.

The chain joins TRBV29-1 to TRBJ2-1, with 8 bases identical to TRBD2. Germline-derived CDR1 and CDR2 are SQVTM and ANQGSEA. The junction had 4 bases not matched to a gene; V was cut back by 7 bases and J by 2 bases. This CDR3 comprises 13 residues. The CDR3 sequence: CSGREGAYNEQFF. The CDR3 DNA sequence: TGCAGCGGCCGGGAGGGAGCCTACAATGAGCAGTTCTTC.

This clone was counted only a few times. The DNA for the CDR3 is TGTGCCAGCAGCCCTGGGGCCGGGACGAGAGAGCGAGAGACCCAGTACTTC. The encoded protein is CASSPGAGTRERETQYF. The chain carries TRBV5-6 and TRBJ2-5, with D tentatively TRBD1 or TRBD2 (5 bases each). The CDR3 contains 17 residues. Trimming cost V 4 bases and J 4 bases, with 23 bases left between them. Germline CDR1 SGHDT, CDR2 YYEEEE.